The 2 T cell receptor beta chains in this list originate from one sample, sequenced in a study of T cells in Graves' hyperthyroidism and ophthalmopathy. TCR beta CDR3 regions were amplified from RNA transcripts. With the HTBI primer set, the TCR CDR3 went through a first round of RT-PCR. Each CDR3 protein is one row after TCRdb ran MiXCR on the multiplex PCR reads. Here the sample spans 450,000 to 700,000 distinct CDR3 sequences, under 60% being singletons. The sequencing sample was made of peripheral blood or thyroid tissue (not recorded which). The receptors were sampled from an adult woman with Graves' disease, either hyperthyroidism or ophthalmopathy (not recorded which).

The rearrangement joins TRBV5-1 to TRBJ1-4, with D possibly TRBD1 on 6 matching bases. The CDR3 has 16 amino acids. Germline V lookup: CDR1 SGHRS, CDR2 YFSETQ. Trimming removed 4 bases at V and 7 bases at J, with 20 bases between. The CDR3, as DNA: TGCGCCAGCAGCCCCCTAGGGGGGCCCGGGCGTGAAAAACTGTTTTTT. This sequence encodes CASSPLGGPGREKLFF.

This chain connects TRBV2 to TRBJ2-7, with 12 nucleotides matching TRBD2. Germline values: CDR1 SNHLY, CDR2 FYNNEI. The trim removed 8 bases at V and 5 bases at J, leaving 16 bases unmatched. This CDR3 contains 17 residues. CDR3 DNA: TGTGCCAGCTCACCAAATTCACTAGCGGGAGGAGGGGACGAGCAGTACTTC. Encoded protein: CASSPNSLAGGGDEQYF.